Listed below are T cell receptor beta chains from one sample, sequenced in a study of cytomegalovirus exposure and HLA in healthy donors. Sequencing used immunoSEQ multiplex PCR; TCRdb keeps in-frame clones, though not all of them. The data show roughly 97,000 clones, 10% seen once. The sequenced material came from PBMCs. Receptors originate from a man aged 35 to 55 in good health and CMV-seropositive. The conserved cysteine and the conserved F or W are not part of the CDR3 here. A D gene is named only where the DNA matches it firmly.

CDR3: AISESTGLAESSYEQY; D: TRBD2; V: TRBV10-3
CDR3: ASETGELGETQY; D: TRBD1; V: TRBV6-6
CDR3: ASYRTGEDEQY; D: TRBD1; V: TRBV18
CDR3: ASSPQAGTISGNTIY; D: .; V: TRBV18
CDR3: ASSLLAGRAYNEQF; D: TRBD2; V: TRBV7-6
CDR3: ASSQVPGDYGYT; D: .; V: TRBV4-1
CDR3: ASSPTGLAEFTDTQY; D: TRBD2; V: TRBV14
CDR3: ASSQEWSLPSYEQY; D: .; V: TRBV4-2
CDR3: AWSSGTRGTDTQY; D: TRBD2; V: TRBV30
CDR3: ASRPPGTSGYEQY; D: TRBD2; V: TRBV6-6
CDR3: ASSLGTDNEQF; D: .; V: TRBV5-6
CDR3: ASSHFGTGTEKLF; D: TRBD1; V: TRBV4-1
CDR3: AIAGGTEAF; D: .; V: TRBV7-9
CDR3: SDGTMNEQF; D: .; V: TRBV29-1
CDR3: ASNPRGGNTGELF; D: TRBD2; V: TRBV7-9
CDR3: ASSLWGAEEAF; D: .; V: TRBV7-9
CDR3: ASSARGRGLYNEQF; D: TRBD1; V: TRBV7-9
CDR3: ASSQGGSGRLLETQY; D: TRBD2; V: TRBV4-3
CDR3: ASSDPDISGANVLT; D: .; V: TRBV2
CDR3: ASSSIYNEQF; D: .; V: TRBV25-1